These 19 T cell receptor beta chains came from one sample sequenced in a study of T-cell memory formation after mild COVID-19. MiXCR, applied by TCRdb to the 5' RACE reads, yields one record per CDR3 protein. The sample contains 400,000 to 500,000 distinct CDR3 sequences, 15% to 25% of which appear only once. The sample was PBMCs or a T cell subset sorted from them (not recorded which). These receptors were collected from an adult woman who had mild COVID-19 (a few samples of this study predate the infection). Cell type and time point are not known.

This sequence joins TRBV12-3 or TRBV12-4 and TRBJ2-1; D is tentatively TRBD1 or TRBD2 (5 bases each). The CDR3 covers 11 residues. Trimming cost V 6 bases and J 14 bases, with 14 bases left between them. This CDR3 reads CASSNRDAEFF. The CDR3 DNA sequence: TGTGCCAGCAGCAACCGGGACGCCGAGTTCTTC.

The V gene is TRBV7-6, the J gene TRBJ2-3, with D uncertain. V was trimmed by 9 bases and J by 3 bases, leaving 13 bases between them. Germline loops: CDR1 SGHVS, CDR2 FNYEAQ. This CDR3 spans 13 amino acids. The CDR3 reads CASQADETDTQYF. The CDR3 DNA is TGTGCCAGTCAGGCGGATGAAACAGATACGCAGTATTTT.

This clonotype has a handful of counts. The genes are TRBV7-8 and TRBJ2-7, with 7 bases aligning to TRBD1. The junction had 7 bases not matched to a gene; V was cut back by 5 bases and J by 6 bases. Germline V gene sequence: CDR1 SGHVS, CDR2 FQNEAQ. CDR3 length: 13 amino acids. This CDR3 is CASSQTGSGEQYF. As DNA, the CDR3 is TGTGCCAGCAGCCAGACAGGGTCGGGCGAGCAGTACTTC. The variable domain in full, completed from reference TRBV7-8 and TRBJ2-7, reads GAGVSQSPRYKVAKRGQDVALRCDPISGHVSLFWYQQALGQGPEFLTYFQNEAQLDKSGLPSDRFFAERPEGSVSTLKIQRTQQEDSAVYLCASSQTGSGEQYFGPGTRLTVT.

This clonotype was picked up a small number of times. This sequence joins TRBV15 and TRBJ2-3; D is perhaps TRBD1 (6 bases). CDR3 size: 13 residues. CDR1 and CDR2 (germline): LNHNV, YYDKDF (reference sequence). Trimming removed 8 bases at V and 2 bases at J, with 11 bases between. CDR3 loop: CATSGQLTDTQYF. The CDR3 DNA follows: TGTGCCACCTCGGGACAACTCACAGATACGCAGTATTTT.

The sample holds many counts of this clonotype. This chain's CDR3 is CSARVWGNTEAFF. The CDR3, as DNA: TGCAGTGCTAGAGTTTGGGGGAACACTGAAGCTTTCTTT. The V and J genes are TRBV20-1 and TRBJ1-1; D is unclear. Trimming removed 1 base from V and 1 base from J, with 7 bases in between. CDR1 is DFQATT, CDR2 SNEGSKA, per germline (reference sequence). This CDR3 has 13 amino acids.

In this sample, this clonotype turned up a few times. The chain employs TRBV7-6 and TRBJ2-5; perhaps TRBD2 as D (6 bases). The V end was cut by 1 base, the J end by 5 bases, with 14 bases between. Germline assignment: CDR1 SGHVS and CDR2 FNYEAQ. The CDR3 length is 15 residues. The CDR3 reads CASSLDGGPGETQYF. In DNA form, the CDR3 reads TGTGCCAGCAGCTTAGATGGAGGGCCAGGGGAGACCCAGTACTTC.

The chain uses TRBV5-5 and TRBJ2-3, with 8 bases that match TRBD1. The CDR3 is 15 residues long. The germline gives CDR1 SGHKS, CDR2 YYEKEE (reference sequence). With V trimmed by 4 bases and J by 0 bases, 4 bases remained unmatched. The CDR3 loop is CASSRQGLSTDTQYF. In DNA form, the CDR3 reads TGTGCCAGCAGCCGACAGGGGTTAAGCACAGATACGCAGTATTTT.

The rearrangement links TRBV12-3 or TRBV12-4 to TRBJ1-1; D is possibly TRBD1 (5 bases). The CDR3 is made up of 14 amino acids. The V gene lost 2 bases and the J gene lost 3 bases, with 10 bases spanning the gap. The CDR3 region has the DNA TGTGCCAGCAGTTTAAGGGGACCCTACACTGAAGCTTTCTTT. Translation: CASSLRGPYTEAFF.

This clonotype showed up just a few times. J is TRBJ1-5 and V is TRBV5-5; D uncertain. CDR3 length equals 16 residues. In germline, CDR1 is SGHKS, CDR2 YYEKEE (reference sequence). V was cut by 6 bases and J by 0 bases, with 16 bases left in between. The CDR3 DNA sequence: TGTGCCAGCACCCAAAGACCGGGAGATAGCAATCAGCCCCAGCATTTT. Its translation is CASTQRPGDSNQPQHF.

The CDR3: CASSPGARSLAYEQYF. The CDR3 nucleotides are TGCGCCAGCAGCCCCGGGGCGCGTTCGCTAGCCTACGAGCAGTACTTC. V is TRBV5-1 and J is TRBJ2-7; perhaps D is TRBD1 or TRBD2 (5 bases each). Germline lookup yields CDR1 SGHRS and CDR2 YFSETQ. This CDR3 is 16 amino acids long. Between the trimmed V and J ends, which lost 4 bases and 2 bases, there was a span of 19 bases.

This chain links TRBV12-3 or TRBV12-4 with TRBJ1-1, with D tentatively TRBD1 (5 bases). Trimming left V 7 bases short and J 2 bases short, with 11 bases between. CDR3 size: 13 residues. DNA for the CDR3: TGTGCCAGCACCGTGACAGTTAACACTGAAGCTTTCTTT. Protein sequence: CASTVTVNTEAFF.

This clonotype has a count of ten or more. The chain is built from TRBV7-6 and TRBJ2-3; possible D gene TRBD1, 7 bases. The V gene lost 4 bases and the J gene lost 11 bases, with 13 bases spanning the gap. Germline V gene lookup returns CDR1 SGHVS and CDR2 FNYEAQ. The CDR3 consists of 12 residues. CDR3 nucleotide sequence: TGTGCCAGCAGCTCTCAGGGGGGAGGGCAGTATTTT. Translating gives CASSSQGGGQYF.

This clonotype was counted many times. The chain combines TRBV6-5 with TRBJ1-3; a possible D gene is TRBD1 (5 bases). The V end lost 1 base, the J end lost 6 bases, and 13 bases lay between the germline ends. Germline-derived CDR1 and CDR2 are MNHEY and SVGAGI. The CDR3 loop spans 15 amino acids. CDR3 nucleotides: TGTGCCAGCAGTTACTGGGGGGGAACGGAAAACACCATATATTTT. It encodes CASSYWGGTENTIYF.

The sample holds a few counts of this clonotype. This rearrangement joins TRBV7-3 to TRBJ2-3; 9 bases match TRBD1. V was clipped by 2 bases and J by 4 bases; unmatched bases: 7. CDR1 and CDR2 from the germline V gene are SGHTA and FQGTGA. The CDR3 totals 16 residues. Here the CDR3 DNA reads TGTGCCAGCAGCTTAGGTACAGGGGGCACAGCAGATACGCAGTATTTT. Translation gives CASSLGTGGTADTQYF.

The chain couples TRBV12-3 or TRBV12-4 to TRBJ1-4; weak D call: TRBD1 (6 bases). With 6 bases removed from V and 11 bases from J, the gap between germline ends came to 16 bases. This CDR3 has 13 amino acids. CDR3 sequence reads: CASRTSEGEKLFF. Here the CDR3 DNA reads TGTGCCAGCAGGACCTCAGAGGGGGAGAAACTGTTTTTT.

The CDR3 bases are TGTGCCAGCATCTCCCGGGGGTCTACCTACGAGCAGTACTTC. It yields the protein CASISRGSTYEQYF. The rearrangement uses TRBV6-5 and TRBJ2-7; D possibly corresponds to TRBD2 (6 bases). Germline V gene lookup returns CDR1 MNHEY and CDR2 SVGAGI. CDR3 length: 14 amino acids. V lost 7 bases, J lost 2 bases, and 15 bases lay in between.

This clonotype was recorded at least ten times. The chain has TRBV7-2 and TRBJ2-3; possible D gene TRBD2, 5 bases. CDR3 length: 15 amino acids. The V gene lost 3 bases and the J gene lost 0 bases, with 10 bases spanning the gap. Looked up from germline, CDR1 is SGHTA and CDR2 is FQGNSA. CDR3 nucleotides: TGTGCCAGCAGCTTCTCAGCGGAGAGCACAGATACGCAGTATTTT. It encodes CASSFSAESTDTQYF.

The genes are TRBV6-5 and TRBJ1-1; the D is unclear. The germline V gene has CDR1 MNHEY and CDR2 SVGAGI. CDR3 length equals 14 residues. V lost 2 bases and J lost 0, with 7 bases in between. CDR3 loop: CASSYGHMNTEAFF. CDR3 nucleotide sequence: TGTGCCAGCAGTTACGGGCACATGAACACTGAAGCTTTCTTT.

Ten or more counts support this clonotype. The chain carries TRBV12-3 or TRBV12-4 and TRBJ1-2; no firm D call. V was shortened by 4 bases and J by 4 bases, with 7 bases between the two germline ends. The CDR3 has 12 residues. In DNA, the CDR3 is TGTGCCAGCAGTTCGGGAGGCTATGGCTACACCTTC. Translation: CASSSGGYGYTF.